This TCR beta chain was sequenced for a study of T-cell reconstitution after alpha-beta-depleted transplantation in children. Germline V gene lookup returns CDR1 DFQATT and CDR2 SNEGSKA (reference sequence). There are 14 residues in the CDR3. Trimming removed 3 bases from V and 4 bases from J; junction bases left unmatched: 7. This sample's TCRbeta library carried unique molecular identifier barcodes. MiXCR, applied by TCRdb to the PCR reads, yields one record per CDR3 protein. The sample has approximately 510,000 distinct CDR3 sequences; roughly 18% are singletons. The sequencing here drew on PBMCs from the stem cell graft donor, taken from the stem cell graft. This receptor was obtained from a human donor who donated a stem cell graft to a child with acute lymphoblastic leukemia. This chain links TRBV20-1 with TRBJ2-7, with TRBD2 identical over 9 bases. This CDR3 is CSARGLALPYEQYF. CDR3 coding DNA: TGCAGTGCTAGGGGACTAGCCCTACCTTACGAGCAGTACTTC.